This T cell receptor beta chain originates from a study of T cell changes during pregnancy in multiple sclerosis. The germline gives CDR1 SGDLS, CDR2 YYNGEE. The CDR3 loop spans 16 amino acids. V dropped 3 bases and J dropped 7 bases, with 22 bases sitting between them. Only in-frame clones appear in the TCRdb table, and some are missing; sequencing was by immunoSEQ multiplex PCR. The sample carries 100,000 or so clones, approximately 95% recorded once. The source was peripheral blood, collected after pregnancy. J is TRBJ1-2 and V is TRBV9, with D possibly matching TRBD1 (6 bases). This clonotype originated in a female donor in good health, enrolled as a control in a pregnancy study. The CDR3 here is CASSATSHRQVSGYTF. CDR3 nucleotides: TGTGCCAGCAGCGCCACTTCTCATAGACAGGTCTCTGGCTACACCTTC. Full variable domain (outside the CDR3, taken from reference TRBV9 and TRBJ1-2): DSGVTQTPKHLITATGQRVTLRCSPRSGDLSVYWYQQSLDQGLQFLIQYYNGEERAKGNILERFSAQQFPDLHSELNLSSLELGDSALYFCASSATSHRQVSGYTFGSGTRLTVV.